This TCR beta chain was identified during a study of T cell responses to AZD1222 COVID-19 vaccine. The study's findings and limits: In all cases, repertoires were sampled only after the peak T cell response. Nearly half of spike-specific TCRs reportedly target unmutated variant regions. Vaccination with two AZD1222 doses was followed by a rise in Spike-specific TCR breadth and depth. Spike as a whole was targeted by vaccine-associated CD4 TCRs, dominant at 160-218 and 743-854.

The sample holds one count of this clone. No antigen is known for it. Other DNA sequences from this sample encode an identical CDR3 as well. TCRdb's table, derived via immunoSEQ multiplex PCR, lists solely in-frame clones and lacks some. The data contain about 100,000 clones, around 94% of them singletons. CDR3 length equals 12 residues. V was pared by 4 bases and J by 4 bases, with 6 bases between. CDR1 and CDR2 from the germline V gene are SGHTA and FQGNSA. The genes are TRBV7-2 and TRBJ2-3; D call uncertain. The TCR comes from an adult in good health. The sample consisted of peripheral blood, taken on day 0 of AZD1222 vaccination. CDR3 residues: CASSSASDTQYF. The CDR3 DNA is TGTGCCAGCAGCTCCGCTTCAGATACGCAGTATTTT. The full variable domain, rest sourced from reference TRBV7-2 and TRBJ2-3, is GAGVSQSPSNKVTEKGKDVELRCDPISGHTALYWYRQSLGQGLEFLIYFQGNSAPDKSGLPSDRFSAERTGGSVSTLTIQRTQQEDSAVYLCASSSASDTQYFGPGTRLTVL.